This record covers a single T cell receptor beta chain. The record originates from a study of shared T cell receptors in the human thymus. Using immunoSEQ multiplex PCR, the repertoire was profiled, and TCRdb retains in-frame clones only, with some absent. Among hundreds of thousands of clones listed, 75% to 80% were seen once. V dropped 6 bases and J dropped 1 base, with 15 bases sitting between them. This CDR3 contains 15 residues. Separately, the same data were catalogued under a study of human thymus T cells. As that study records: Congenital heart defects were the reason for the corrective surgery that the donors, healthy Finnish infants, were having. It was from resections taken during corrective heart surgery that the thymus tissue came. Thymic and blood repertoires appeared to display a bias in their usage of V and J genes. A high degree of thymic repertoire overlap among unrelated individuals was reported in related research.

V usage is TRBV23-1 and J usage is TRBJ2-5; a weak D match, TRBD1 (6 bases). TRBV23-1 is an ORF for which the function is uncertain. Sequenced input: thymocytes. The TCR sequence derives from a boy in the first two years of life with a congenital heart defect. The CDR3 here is CASRQNRVGQETQYF. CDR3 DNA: TGCGCCAGCAGGCAAAACAGGGTAGGCCAAGAGACCCAGTACTTC.